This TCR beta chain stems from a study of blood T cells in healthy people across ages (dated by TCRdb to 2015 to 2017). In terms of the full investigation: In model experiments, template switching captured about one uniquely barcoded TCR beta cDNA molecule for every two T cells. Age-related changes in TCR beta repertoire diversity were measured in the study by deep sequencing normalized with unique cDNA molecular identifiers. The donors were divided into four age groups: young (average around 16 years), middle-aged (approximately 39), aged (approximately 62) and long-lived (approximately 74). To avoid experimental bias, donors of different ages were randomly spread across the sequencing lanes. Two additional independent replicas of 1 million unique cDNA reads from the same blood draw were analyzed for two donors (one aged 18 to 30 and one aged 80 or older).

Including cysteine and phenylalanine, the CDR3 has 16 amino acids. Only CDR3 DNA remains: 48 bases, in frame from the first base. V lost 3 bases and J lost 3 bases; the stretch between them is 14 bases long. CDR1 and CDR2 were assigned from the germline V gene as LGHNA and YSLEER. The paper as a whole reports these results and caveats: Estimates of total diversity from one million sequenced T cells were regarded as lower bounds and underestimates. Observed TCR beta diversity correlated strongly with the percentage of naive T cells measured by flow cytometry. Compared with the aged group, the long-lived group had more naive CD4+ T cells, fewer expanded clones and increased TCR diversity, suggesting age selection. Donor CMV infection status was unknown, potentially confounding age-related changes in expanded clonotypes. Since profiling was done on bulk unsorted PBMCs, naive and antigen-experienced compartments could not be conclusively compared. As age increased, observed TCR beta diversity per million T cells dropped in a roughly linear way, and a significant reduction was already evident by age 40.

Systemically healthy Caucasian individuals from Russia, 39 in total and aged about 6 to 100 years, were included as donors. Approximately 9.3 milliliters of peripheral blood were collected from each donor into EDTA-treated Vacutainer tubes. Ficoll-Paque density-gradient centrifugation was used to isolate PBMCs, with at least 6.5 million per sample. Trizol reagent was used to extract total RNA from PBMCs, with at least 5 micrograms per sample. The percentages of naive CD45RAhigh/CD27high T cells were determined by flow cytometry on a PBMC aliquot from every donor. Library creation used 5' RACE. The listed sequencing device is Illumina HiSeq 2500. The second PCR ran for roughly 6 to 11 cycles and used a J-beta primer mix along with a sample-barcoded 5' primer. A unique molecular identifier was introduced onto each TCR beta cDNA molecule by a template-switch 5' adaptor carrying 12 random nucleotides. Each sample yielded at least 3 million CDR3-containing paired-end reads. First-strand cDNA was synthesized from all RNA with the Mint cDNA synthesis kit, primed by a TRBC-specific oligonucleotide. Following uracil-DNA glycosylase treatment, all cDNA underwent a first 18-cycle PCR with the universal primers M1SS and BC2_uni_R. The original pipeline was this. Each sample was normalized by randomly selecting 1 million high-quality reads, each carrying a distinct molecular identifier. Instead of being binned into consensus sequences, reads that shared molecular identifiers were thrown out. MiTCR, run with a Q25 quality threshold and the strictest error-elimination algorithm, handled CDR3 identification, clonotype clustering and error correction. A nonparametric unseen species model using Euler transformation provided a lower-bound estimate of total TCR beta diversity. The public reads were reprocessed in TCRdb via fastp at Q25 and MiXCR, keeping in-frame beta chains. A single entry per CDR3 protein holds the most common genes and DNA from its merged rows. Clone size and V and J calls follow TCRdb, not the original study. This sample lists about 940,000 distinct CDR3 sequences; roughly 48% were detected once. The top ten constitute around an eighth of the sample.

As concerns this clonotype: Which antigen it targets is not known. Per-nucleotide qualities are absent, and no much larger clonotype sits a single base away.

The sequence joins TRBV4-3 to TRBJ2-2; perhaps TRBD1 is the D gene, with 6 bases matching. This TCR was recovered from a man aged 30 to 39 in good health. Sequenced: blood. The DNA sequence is TGCGCCAGCAGCCACTCCACAGGGAGAGACACCGGGGAGCTGTTTTTT. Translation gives CASSHSTGRDTGELFF.